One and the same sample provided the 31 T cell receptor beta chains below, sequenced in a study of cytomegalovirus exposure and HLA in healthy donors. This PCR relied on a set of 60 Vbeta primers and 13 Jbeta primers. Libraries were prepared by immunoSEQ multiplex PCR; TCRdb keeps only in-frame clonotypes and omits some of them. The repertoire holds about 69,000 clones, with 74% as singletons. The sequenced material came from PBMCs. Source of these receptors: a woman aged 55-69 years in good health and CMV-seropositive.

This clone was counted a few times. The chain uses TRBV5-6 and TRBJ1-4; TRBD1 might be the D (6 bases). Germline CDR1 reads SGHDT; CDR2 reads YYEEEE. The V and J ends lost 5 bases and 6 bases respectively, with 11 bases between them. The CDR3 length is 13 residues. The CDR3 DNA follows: TGTGCCAGCAGTTTTAACAGGGATGAAAAACTGTTTTTT. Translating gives CASSFNRDEKLFF.

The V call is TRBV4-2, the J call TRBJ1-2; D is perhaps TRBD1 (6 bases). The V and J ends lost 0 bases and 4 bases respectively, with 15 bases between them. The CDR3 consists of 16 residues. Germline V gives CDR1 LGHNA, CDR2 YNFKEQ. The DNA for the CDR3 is TGTGCCAGCAGCCAAGATCAAGGGGGGGTGAGCTATGGCTACACCTTC. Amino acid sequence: CASSQDQGGVSYGYTF.

This CDR3 is CASSLSLGARGYTF. The CDR3 region has the DNA TGTGCCAGCAGTCTAAGTCTAGGGGCGCGGGGCTACACCTTC. V is TRBV28 and J is TRBJ1-2, with D perhaps matching TRBD1 (5 bases). The CDR3 sequence is 14 residues long. The germline V gene has CDR1 MDHEN and CDR2 SYDVKM. Trimming took 5 bases from V and 8 from J, leaving 18 bases between them.

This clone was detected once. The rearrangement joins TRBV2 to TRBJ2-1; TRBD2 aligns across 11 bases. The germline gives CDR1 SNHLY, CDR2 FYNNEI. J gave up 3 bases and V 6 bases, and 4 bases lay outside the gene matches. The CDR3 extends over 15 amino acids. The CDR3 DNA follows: TGTGCCAGCAGCCCCGGGACTAGCGGCTACAATGAGCAGTTCTTC. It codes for CASSPGTSGYNEQFF.

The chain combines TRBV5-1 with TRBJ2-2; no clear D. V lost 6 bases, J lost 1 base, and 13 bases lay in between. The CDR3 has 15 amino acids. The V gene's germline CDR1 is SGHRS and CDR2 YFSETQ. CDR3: CASTLNVGNTGELFF. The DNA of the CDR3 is TGCGCCAGCACTCTAAACGTCGGGAACACCGGGGAGCTGTTTTTT.

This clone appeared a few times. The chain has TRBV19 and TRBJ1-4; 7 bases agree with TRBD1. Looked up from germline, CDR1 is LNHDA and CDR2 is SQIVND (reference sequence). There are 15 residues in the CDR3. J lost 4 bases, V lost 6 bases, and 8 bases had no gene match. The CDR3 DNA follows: TGTGCCAGTAGCCCCCAACAGGGGAATAATGAAAAACTGTTTTTT. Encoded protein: CASSPQQGNNEKLFF.

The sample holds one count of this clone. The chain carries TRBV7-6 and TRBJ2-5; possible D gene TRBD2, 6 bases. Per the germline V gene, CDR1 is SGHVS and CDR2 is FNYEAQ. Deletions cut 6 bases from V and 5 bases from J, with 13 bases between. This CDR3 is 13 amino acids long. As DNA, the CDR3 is TGTGCCAGCAGGTCGGGGGTGGGGGAGACCCAGTACTTC. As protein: CASRSGVGETQYF.

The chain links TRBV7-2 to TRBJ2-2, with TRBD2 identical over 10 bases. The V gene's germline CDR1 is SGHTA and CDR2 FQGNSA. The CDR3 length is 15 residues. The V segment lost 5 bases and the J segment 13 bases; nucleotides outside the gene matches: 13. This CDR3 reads CASSQRLAGVQRLFF. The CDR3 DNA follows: TGTGCCAGCAGCCAGCGGCTAGCGGGAGTTCAGCGGCTGTTTTTT.

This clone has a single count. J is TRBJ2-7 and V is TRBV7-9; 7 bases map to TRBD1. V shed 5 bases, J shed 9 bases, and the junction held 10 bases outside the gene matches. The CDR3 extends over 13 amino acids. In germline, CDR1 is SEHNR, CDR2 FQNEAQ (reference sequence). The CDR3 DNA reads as TGTGCCAGCAGCACCGAACAGGGGCAAGGGCAGTACTTC. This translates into CASSTEQGQGQYF.

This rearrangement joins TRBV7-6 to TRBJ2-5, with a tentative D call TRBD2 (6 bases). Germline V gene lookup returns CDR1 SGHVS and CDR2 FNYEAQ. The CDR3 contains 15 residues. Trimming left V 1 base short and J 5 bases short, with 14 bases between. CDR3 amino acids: CASSLGTNGLETQYF. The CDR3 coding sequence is TGTGCCAGCAGCTTAGGGACTAATGGGCTGGAGACCCAGTACTTC.

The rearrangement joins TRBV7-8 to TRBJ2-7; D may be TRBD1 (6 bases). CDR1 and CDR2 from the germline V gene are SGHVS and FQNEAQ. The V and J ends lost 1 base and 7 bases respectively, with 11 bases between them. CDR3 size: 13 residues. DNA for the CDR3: TGTGCCAGCAGCTTAGAGGACAGAAGGGAGCAGTACTTC. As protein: CASSLEDRREQYF.

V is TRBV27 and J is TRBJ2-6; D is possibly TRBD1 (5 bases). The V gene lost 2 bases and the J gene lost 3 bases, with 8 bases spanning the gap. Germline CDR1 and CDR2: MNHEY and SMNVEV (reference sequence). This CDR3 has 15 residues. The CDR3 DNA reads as TGTGCCAGCAGTTTAGAAGGGGTTGGGGCCAACGTCCTGACTTTC. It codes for CASSLEGVGANVLTF. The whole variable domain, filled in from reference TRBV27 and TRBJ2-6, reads EAQVTQNPRYLITVTGKKLTVTCSQNMNHEYMSWYRQDPGLGLRQIYYSMNVEVTDKGDVPEGYKVSRKEKRNFPLILESPSPNQTSLYFCASSLEGVGANVLTFGAGSRLTVL.

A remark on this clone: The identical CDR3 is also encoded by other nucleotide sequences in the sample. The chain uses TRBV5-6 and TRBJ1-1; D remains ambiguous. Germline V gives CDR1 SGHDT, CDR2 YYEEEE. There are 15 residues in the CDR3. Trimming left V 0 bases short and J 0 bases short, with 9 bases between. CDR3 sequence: CASSLGGRMNTEAFF. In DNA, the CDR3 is TGTGCCAGCAGCTTGGGTGGCAGAATGAACACTGAAGCTTTCTTT.

CDR3 amino acids: CASSLGDTNYGYTF. The DNA for the CDR3 is TGTGCCAGCAGCTTGGGGGACACCAACTATGGCTACACCTTC. This chain uses TRBV5-6 with TRBJ1-2; perhaps TRBD1 as D (6 bases). Deletions cut 0 bases from V and 2 bases from J, with 8 bases between. The germline CDR1 and CDR2 sequences are SGHDT and YYEEEE. The CDR3 runs to 14 residues.

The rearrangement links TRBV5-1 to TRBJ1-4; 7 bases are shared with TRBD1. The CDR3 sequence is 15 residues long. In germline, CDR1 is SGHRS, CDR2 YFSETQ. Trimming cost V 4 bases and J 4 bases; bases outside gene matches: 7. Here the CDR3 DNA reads TGCGCCAGCAGCCGAGACCCAGGGGGTAATGAAAAACTGTTTTTT. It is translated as CASSRDPGGNEKLFF.

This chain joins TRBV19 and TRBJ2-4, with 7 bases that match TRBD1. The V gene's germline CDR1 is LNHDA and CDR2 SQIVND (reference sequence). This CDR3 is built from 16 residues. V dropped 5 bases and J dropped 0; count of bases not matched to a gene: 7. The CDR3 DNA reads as TGTGCCAGTAGTTCAGGACAGGCCTTAGCCAAAAACATTCAGTACTTC. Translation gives CASSSGQALAKNIQYF.

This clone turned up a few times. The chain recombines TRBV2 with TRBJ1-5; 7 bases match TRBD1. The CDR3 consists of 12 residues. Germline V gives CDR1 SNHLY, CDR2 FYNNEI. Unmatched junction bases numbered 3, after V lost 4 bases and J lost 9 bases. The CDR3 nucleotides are TGTGCCAGCAGTGTGACAGGGCGGCCCCAGCATTTT. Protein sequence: CASSVTGRPQHF.

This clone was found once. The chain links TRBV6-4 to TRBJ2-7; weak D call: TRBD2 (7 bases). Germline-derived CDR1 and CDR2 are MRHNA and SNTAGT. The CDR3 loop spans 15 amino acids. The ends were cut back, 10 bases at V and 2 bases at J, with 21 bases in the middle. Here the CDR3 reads CATRLLEGGPYEQYF. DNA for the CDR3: TGTGCCACCCGCCTCTTGGAGGGGGGGCCCTACGAGCAGTACTTC.

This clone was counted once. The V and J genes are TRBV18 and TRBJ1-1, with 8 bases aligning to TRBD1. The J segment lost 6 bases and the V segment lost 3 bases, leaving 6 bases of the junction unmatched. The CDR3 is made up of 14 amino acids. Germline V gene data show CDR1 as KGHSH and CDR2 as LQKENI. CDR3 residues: CASSPQSTGAEAFF. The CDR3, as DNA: TGTGCCAGCTCACCCCAATCGACAGGGGCTGAAGCTTTCTTT.

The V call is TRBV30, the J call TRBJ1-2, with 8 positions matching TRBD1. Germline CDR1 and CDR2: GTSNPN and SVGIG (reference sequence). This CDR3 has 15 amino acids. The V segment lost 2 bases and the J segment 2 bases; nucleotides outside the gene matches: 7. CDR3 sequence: CAWSPFGQGNYGYTF. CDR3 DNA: TGTGCCTGGAGTCCCTTCGGACAGGGCAACTATGGCTACACCTTC.

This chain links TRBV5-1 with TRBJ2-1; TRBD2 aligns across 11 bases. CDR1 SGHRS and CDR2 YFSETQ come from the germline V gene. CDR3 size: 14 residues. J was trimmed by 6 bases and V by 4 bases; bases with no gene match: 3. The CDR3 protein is CASSAGTSGNEQFF. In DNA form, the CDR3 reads TGCGCCAGCAGCGCCGGGACTAGCGGCAATGAGCAGTTCTTC.

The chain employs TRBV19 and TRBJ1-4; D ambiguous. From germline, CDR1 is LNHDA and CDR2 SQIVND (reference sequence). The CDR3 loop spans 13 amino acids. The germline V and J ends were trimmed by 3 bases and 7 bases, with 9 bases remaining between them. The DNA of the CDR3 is TGTGCCAGTAGTATGGGGAGCGGTGAAAAACTGTTTTTT. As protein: CASSMGSGEKLFF.

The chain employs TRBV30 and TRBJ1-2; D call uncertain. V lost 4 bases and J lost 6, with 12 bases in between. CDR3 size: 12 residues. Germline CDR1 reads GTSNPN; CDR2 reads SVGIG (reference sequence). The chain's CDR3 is CAWTKQTNGYTF. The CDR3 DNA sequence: TGTGCCTGGACTAAACAGACGAATGGCTACACCTTC.

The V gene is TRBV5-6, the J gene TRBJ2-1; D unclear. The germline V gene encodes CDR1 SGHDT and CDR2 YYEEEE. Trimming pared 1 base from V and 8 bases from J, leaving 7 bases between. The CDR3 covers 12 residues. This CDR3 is CASSLINYEQFF. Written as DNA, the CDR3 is TGTGCCAGCAGCTTGATTAACTATGAGCAGTTCTTC.

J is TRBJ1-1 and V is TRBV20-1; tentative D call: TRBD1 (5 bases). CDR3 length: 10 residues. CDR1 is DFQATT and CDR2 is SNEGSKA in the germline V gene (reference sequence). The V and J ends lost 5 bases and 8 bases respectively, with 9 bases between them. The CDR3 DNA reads TGCAGTGCTGCTCAGGGAGAAGCTTTCTTT. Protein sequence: CSAAQGEAFF.

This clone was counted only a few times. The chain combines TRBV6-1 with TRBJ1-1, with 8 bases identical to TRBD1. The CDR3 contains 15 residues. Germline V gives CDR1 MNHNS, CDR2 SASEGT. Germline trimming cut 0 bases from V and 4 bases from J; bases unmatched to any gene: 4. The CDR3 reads CASSEAGQGSTEAFF. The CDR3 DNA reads TGTGCCAGCAGTGAAGCAGGACAGGGTAGCACTGAAGCTTTCTTT.

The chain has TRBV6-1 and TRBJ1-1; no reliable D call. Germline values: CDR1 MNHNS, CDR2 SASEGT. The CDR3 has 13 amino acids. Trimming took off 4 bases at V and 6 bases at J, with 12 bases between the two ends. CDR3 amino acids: CASSVAVEAEAFF. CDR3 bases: TGTGCCAGCAGTGTAGCTGTGGAGGCTGAAGCTTTCTTT.

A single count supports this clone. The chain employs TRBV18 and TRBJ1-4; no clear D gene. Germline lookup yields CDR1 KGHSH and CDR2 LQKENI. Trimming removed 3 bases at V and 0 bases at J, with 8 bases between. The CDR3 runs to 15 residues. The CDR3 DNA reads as TGTGCCAGCTCACCGCCCTCGGCAACTAATGAAAAACTGTTTTTT. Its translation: CASSPPSATNEKLFF.

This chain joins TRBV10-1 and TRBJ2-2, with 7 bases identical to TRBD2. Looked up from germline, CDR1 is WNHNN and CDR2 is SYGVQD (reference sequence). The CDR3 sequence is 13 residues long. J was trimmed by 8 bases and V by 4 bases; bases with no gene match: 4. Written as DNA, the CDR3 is TGCGCCAGCAGTGGCAGCGGGACGGGGGAGCTGTTTTTT. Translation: CASSGSGTGELFF.

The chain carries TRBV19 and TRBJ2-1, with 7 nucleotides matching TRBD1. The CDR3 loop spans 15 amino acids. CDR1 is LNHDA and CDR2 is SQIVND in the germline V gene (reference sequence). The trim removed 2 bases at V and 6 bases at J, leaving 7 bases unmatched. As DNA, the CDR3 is TGTGCCAGTAGTATACTAGGAGACAGGGTCAATGAGCAGTTCTTC. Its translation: CASSILGDRVNEQFF.

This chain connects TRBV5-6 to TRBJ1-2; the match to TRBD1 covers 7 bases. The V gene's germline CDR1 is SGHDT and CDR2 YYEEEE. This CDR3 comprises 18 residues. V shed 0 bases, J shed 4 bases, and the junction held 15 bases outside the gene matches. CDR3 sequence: CASSLDWDSWILGYGYTF. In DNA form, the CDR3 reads TGTGCCAGCAGCTTGGATTGGGACAGTTGGATCCTTGGCTATGGCTACACCTTC.